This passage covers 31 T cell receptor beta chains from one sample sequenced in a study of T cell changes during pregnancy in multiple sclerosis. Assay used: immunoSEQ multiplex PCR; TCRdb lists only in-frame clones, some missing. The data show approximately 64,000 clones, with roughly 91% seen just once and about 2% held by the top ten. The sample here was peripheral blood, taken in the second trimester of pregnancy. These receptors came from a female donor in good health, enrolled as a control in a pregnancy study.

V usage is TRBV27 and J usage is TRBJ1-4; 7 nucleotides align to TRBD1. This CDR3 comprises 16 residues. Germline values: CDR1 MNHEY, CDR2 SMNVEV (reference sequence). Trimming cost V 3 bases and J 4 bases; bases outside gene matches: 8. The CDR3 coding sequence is TGTGCCAGCAGTTTGACGACAGGGAGCTTTAATGAAAAACTGTTTTTT. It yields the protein CASSLTTGSFNEKLFF.

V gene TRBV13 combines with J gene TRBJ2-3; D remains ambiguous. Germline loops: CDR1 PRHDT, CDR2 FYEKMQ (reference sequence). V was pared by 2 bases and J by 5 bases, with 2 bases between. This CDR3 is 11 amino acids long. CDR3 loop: CASSLLDTQYF. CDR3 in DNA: TGTGCCAGCAGCTTACTAGATACGCAGTATTTT.

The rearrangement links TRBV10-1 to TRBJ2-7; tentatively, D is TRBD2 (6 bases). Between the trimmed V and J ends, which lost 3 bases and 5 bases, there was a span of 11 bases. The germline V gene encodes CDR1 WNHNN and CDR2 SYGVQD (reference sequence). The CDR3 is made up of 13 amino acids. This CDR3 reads CASSDPPGDEQYF. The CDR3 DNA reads TGCGCCAGCAGTGATCCGCCGGGGGACGAGCAGTACTTC.

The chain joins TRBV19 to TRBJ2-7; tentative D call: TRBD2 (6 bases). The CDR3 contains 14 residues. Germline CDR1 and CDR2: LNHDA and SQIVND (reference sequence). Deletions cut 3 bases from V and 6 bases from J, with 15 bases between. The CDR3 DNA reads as TGTGCCAGTAGTATTTGGAGGGATCTTCCCGAGCAGTACTTC. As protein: CASSIWRDLPEQYF.

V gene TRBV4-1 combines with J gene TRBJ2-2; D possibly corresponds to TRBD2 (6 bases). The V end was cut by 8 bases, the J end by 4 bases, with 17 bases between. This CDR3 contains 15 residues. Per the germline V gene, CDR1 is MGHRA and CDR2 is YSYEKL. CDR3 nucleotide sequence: TGCGCCAGCTCCGGAGGGTTTCGAGGCACCGGGGAGCTGTTTTTT. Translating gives CASSGGFRGTGELFF.

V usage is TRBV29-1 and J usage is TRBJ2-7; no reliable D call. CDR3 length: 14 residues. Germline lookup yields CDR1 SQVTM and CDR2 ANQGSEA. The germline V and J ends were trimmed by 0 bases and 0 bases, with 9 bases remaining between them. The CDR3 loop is CSVEETSSSYEQYF. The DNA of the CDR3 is TGCAGCGTTGAAGAGACTTCTAGCTCCTACGAGCAGTACTTC.

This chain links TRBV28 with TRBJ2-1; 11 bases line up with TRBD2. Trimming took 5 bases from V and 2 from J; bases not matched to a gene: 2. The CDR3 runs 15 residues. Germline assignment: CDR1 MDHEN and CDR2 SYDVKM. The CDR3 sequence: CASSLLAGAYNEQFF. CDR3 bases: TGTGCCAGCAGTCTACTAGCGGGAGCCTACAATGAGCAGTTCTTC.

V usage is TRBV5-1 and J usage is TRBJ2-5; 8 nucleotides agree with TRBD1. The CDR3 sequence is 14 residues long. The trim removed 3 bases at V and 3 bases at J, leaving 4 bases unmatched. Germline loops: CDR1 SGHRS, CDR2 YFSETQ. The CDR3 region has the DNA TGCGCCAGCAGCTCCCTGGACAGGGAAGAGACCCAGTACTTC. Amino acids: CASSSLDREETQYF. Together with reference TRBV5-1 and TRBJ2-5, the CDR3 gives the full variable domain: KAGVTQTPRYLIKTRGQQVTLSCSPISGHRSVSWYQQTPGQGLQFLFEYFSETQRNKGNFPGRFSGRQFSNSRSEMNVSTLELGDSALYLCASSSLDREETQYFGPGTRLLVL.

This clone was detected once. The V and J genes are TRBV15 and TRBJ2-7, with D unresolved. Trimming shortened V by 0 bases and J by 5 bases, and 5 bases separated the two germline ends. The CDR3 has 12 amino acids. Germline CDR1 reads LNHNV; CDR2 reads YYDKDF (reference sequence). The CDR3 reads CATSRDRDEQYF. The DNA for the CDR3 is TGTGCCACCAGCAGAGATCGGGACGAGCAGTACTTC. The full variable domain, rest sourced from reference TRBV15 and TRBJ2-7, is DAMVIQNPRYQVTQFGKPVTLSCSQTLNHNVMYWYQQKSSQAPKLLFHYYDKDFNNEADTPDNFQSRRPNTSFCFLDIRSPGLGDTAMYLCATSRDRDEQYFGPGTRLTVT.

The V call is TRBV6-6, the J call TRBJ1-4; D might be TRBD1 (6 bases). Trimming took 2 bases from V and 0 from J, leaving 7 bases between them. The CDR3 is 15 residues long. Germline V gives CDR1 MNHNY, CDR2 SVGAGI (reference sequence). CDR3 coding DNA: TGTGCCAGCAGTTACCCAGGGGCAACTAATGAAAAACTGTTTTTT. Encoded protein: CASSYPGATNEKLFF.

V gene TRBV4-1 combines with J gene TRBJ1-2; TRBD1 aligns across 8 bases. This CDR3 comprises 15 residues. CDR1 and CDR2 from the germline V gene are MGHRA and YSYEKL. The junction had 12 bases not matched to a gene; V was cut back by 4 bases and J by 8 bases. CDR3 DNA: TGCGCCAGCAGCCTAGACGAGACAGGGGAAGGAGGCTACACCTTC. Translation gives CASSLDETGEGGYTF.

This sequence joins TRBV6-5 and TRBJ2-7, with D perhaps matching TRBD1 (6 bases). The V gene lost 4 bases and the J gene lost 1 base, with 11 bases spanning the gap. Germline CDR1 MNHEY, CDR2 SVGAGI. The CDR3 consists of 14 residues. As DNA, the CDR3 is TGTGCCAGCAGTTTCAACGGACAGTCCTACGAGCAGTACTTC. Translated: CASSFNGQSYEQYF.

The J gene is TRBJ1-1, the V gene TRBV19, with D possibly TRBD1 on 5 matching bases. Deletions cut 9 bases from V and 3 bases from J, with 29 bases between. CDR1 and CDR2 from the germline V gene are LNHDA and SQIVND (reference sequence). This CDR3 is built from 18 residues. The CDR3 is CASSANGRALTGDTEAFF. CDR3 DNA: TGTGCCAGCTCAGCAAACGGTCGGGCCCTTACAGGAGACACTGAAGCTTTCTTT.

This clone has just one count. The CDR3 DNA sequence: TGTGCCAGCAGCAGGACGGGGTGGAGCACAGATACGCAGTATTTT. Amino acid sequence: CASSRTGWSTDTQYF. The chain links TRBV6-5 to TRBJ2-3; tentatively, D is TRBD2 (5 bases). V gave up 6 bases and J gave up 0 bases, with 13 bases separating them. Germline-derived CDR1 and CDR2 are MNHEY and SVGAGI. This CDR3 has 15 residues.

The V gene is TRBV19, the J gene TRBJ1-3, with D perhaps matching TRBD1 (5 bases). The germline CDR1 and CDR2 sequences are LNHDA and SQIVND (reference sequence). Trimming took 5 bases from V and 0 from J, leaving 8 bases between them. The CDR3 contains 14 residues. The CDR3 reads CASSPGGSGNTIYF. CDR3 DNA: TGTGCCAGTAGTCCCGGGGGCTCTGGAAACACCATATATTTT.

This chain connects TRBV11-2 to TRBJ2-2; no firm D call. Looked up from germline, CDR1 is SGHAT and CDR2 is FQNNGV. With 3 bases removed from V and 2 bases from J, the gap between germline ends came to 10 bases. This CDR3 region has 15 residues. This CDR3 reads CASSFVTQNTGELFF. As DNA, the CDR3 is TGTGCCAGCAGCTTCGTAACTCAAAACACCGGGGAGCTGTTTTTT.

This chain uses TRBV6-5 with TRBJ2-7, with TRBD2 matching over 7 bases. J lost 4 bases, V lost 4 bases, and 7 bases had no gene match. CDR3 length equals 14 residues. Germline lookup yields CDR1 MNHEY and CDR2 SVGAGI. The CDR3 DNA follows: TGTGCCAGCAGTTTGGGGGGGAAGGATTACGAGCAGTACTTC. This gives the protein CASSLGGKDYEQYF.

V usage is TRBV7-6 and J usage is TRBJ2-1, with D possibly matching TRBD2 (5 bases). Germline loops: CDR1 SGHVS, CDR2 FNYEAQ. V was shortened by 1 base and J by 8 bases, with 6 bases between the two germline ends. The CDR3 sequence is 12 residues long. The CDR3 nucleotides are TGTGCCAGCAGCTTAGGGGGAGATGAGCAGTTCTTC. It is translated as CASSLGGDEQFF.

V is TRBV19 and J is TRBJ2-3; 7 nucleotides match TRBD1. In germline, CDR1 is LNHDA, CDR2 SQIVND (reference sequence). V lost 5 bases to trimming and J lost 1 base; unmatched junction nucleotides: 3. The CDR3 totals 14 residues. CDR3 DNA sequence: TGTGCCAGTAGTCCGGGACAGCGCACAGATACGCAGTATTTT. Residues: CASSPGQRTDTQYF.

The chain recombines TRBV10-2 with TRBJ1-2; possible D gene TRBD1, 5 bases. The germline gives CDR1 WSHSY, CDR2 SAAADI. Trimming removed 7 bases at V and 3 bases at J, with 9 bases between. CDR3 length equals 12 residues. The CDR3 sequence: CASTSGDYGYTF. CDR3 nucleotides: TGCGCCAGCACGTCGGGGGACTATGGCTACACCTTC.

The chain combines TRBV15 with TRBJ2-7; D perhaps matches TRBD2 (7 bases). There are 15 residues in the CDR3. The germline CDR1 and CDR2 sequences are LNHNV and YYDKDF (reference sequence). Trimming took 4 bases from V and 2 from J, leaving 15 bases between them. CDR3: CATSTNREGPYEQYF. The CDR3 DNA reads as TGTGCCACCAGCACAAACAGGGAGGGGCCCTACGAGCAGTACTTC.

CDR3 DNA: TGTGCCAGCAGCGTACAGGGTTACACCGGGGAGCTGTTTTTT. Its protein product is CASSVQGYTGELFF. This rearrangement joins TRBV9 to TRBJ2-2; perhaps TRBD1 as D (5 bases). CDR3 length: 14 residues. Germline V gives CDR1 SGDLS, CDR2 YYNGEE. V shed 1 base and J shed 3 bases, with 7 bases lying between them.

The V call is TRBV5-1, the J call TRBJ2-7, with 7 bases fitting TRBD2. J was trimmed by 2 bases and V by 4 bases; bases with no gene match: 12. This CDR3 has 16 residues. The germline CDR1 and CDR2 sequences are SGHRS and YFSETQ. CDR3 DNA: TGCGCCAGCAGCATCTTGGGGGGGAAGATAGCCTACGAGCAGTACTTC. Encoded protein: CASSILGGKIAYEQYF.

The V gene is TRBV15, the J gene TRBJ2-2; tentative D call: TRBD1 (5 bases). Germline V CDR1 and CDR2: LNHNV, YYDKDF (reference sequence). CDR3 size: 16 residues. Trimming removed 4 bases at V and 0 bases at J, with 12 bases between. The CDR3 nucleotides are TGTGCCACCAGCACAGAGGACAAAGCGAACACCGGGGAGCTGTTTTTT. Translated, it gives CATSTEDKANTGELFF.

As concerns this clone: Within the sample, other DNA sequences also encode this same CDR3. The CDR3 DNA is TGTGCCAGCAGTGGTGGCGGGGGACCGAGCTCCTACAATGAGCAGTTCTTC. Translated: CASSGGGGPSSYNEQFF. V usage is TRBV27 and J usage is TRBJ2-1; 7 bases are a match to TRBD2. V lost 5 bases to trimming and J lost 0 bases; unmatched junction nucleotides: 10. CDR1 MNHEY and CDR2 SMNVEV come from the germline V gene (reference sequence). This CDR3 is 17 amino acids long.

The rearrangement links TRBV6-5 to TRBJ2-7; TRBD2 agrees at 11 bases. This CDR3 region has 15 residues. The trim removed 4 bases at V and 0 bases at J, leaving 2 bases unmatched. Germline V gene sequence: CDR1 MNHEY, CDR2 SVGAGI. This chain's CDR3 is CASSLAGGSSYEQYF. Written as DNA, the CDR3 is TGTGCCAGCAGTTTAGCGGGGGGGAGCTCCTACGAGCAGTACTTC.

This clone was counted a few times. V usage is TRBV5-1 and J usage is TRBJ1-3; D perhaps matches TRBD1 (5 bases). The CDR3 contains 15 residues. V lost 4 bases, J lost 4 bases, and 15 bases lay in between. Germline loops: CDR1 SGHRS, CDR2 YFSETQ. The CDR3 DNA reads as TGCGCCAGCAGCCCCCCCGGAGGGGAAGGAAACACCATATATTTT. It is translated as CASSPPGGEGNTIYF.

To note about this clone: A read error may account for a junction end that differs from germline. The CDR3 sequence is CASSLDRRPSYEQYF. The CDR3 DNA sequence: TGCGCCAGCAGTTTGGACAGGCGACCCTCCTACGAGCAGTACTTC. The chain carries TRBV5-1 and TRBJ2-7; the match to TRBD1 covers 7 bases. The CDR3 extends over 15 amino acids. Germline V lookup: CDR1 SGHRS, CDR2 YFSETQ.

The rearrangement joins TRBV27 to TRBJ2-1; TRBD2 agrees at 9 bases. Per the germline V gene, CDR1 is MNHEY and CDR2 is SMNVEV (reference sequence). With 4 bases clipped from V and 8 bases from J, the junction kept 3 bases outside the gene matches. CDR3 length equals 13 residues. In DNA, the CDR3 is TGTGCCAGCAGTTCGGGACTAGCCGATGAGCAGTTCTTC. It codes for CASSSGLADEQFF.

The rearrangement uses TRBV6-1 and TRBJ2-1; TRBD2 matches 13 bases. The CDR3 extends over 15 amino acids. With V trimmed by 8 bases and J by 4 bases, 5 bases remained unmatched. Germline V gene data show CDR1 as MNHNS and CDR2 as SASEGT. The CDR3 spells CASRTSGRVYNEQFF. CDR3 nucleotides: TGTGCCAGCCGGACTAGCGGGAGAGTTTACAATGAGCAGTTCTTC.

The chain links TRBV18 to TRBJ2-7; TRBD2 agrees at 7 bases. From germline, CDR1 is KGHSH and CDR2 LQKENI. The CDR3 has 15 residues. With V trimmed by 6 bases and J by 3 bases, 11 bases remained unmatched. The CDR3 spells CASSSGALLGYEQYF. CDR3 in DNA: TGTGCCAGCTCGAGCGGGGCCCTACTGGGCTACGAGCAGTACTTC.